The 8 T cell receptor beta chains below were found in one sample sequenced in a study of T cell repertoires in cytomegalovirus infection. MiXCR was run by TCRdb on the reads, yielding one entry per CDR3 protein. The sample comprises 490,000 or so distinct CDR3 sequences, roughly 10% of which are singletons, and 10% to 13% rests with the top ten. What was sequenced was PBMCs. These receptors all stem from a human donor in good health (CMV status not recorded). Some clones in this sample may be carry-over from other donors' samples.

A few counts support this clonotype. J is TRBJ1-6 and V is TRBV20-1; possible D gene TRBD1, 5 bases. With 0 bases removed from V and 7 bases from J, the gap between germline ends came to 13 bases. The CDR3 runs to 15 residues. Per the germline V gene, CDR1 is DFQATT and CDR2 is SNEGSKA (reference sequence). This chain's CDR3 is CSARDLVAGNSPLHF. CDR3 nucleotides: TGCAGTGCTAGAGATCTCGTGGCAGGGAATTCACCCCTCCACTTT.

This clonotype was recorded at least ten times. The chain couples TRBV15 to TRBJ2-4; no definite D call. The V end lost 1 base, the J end lost 1 base, and 8 bases lay between the germline ends. CDR3 length: 15 amino acids. Germline CDR1 reads LNHNV; CDR2 reads YYDKDF (reference sequence). The CDR3 DNA reads TGTGCCACCAGCAGAGCGCCGTTTGCCAAAAACATTCAGTACTTC. Its translation: CATSRAPFAKNIQYF.

J is TRBJ2-5 and V is TRBV13, with unresolved D. Per the germline V gene, CDR1 is PRHDT and CDR2 is FYEKMQ (reference sequence). The CDR3 has 15 residues. V was cut by 5 bases and J by 1 base, with 14 bases left in between. This chain's CDR3 is CASSPRPRSQETQYF. In DNA, the CDR3 is TGTGCCAGCAGCCCCCGTCCCCGGAGCCAAGAGACCCAGTACTTC.

This clonotype has just a few counts. The J gene is TRBJ1-4, the V gene TRBV11-2, with D uncertain. This CDR3 is 15 amino acids long. The ends were cut back, 5 bases at V and 6 bases at J, with 16 bases in the middle. Germline CDR1 is SGHAT and CDR2 is FQNNGV. The DNA of the CDR3 is TGTGCCAGCAGCCACGGACCCGGTAGAGATGAAAAACTGTTTTTT. Protein product: CASSHGPGRDEKLFF.

This clonotype was recorded many times. V usage is TRBV11-1 and J usage is TRBJ2-5, with 13 bases fitting TRBD2. The V and J ends lost 3 bases and 2 bases, in that order; junction bases with no gene match: 6. The germline CDR1 and CDR2 sequences are SGHAT and FQDESV (reference sequence). This CDR3 is built from 17 residues. The CDR3 DNA reads TGTGCCAGCAGCTTCGGACTAGCGGGAGTCAGGCAAGAGACCCAGTACTTC. Its translation: CASSFGLAGVRQETQYF.

This clonotype showed up many times. The chain employs TRBV5-4 and TRBJ2-7; D possibly corresponds to TRBD2 (6 bases). The CDR3 covers 11 residues. V lost 0 bases and J lost 11, with 9 bases in between. Germline V lookup: CDR1 SGHNT, CDR2 YYREEE (reference sequence). The CDR3 DNA is TGTGCCAGCAGCTTGGGGACGGGGGAGTACTTC. This gives the protein CASSLGTGEYF.

The sample holds many counts of this clonotype. This chain joins TRBV14 and TRBJ2-4, with 7 bases matching TRBD2. Germline trimming cut 1 base from V and 1 base from J; bases unmatched to any gene: 4. CDR1 SGHDN and CDR2 FVKESK come from the germline V gene. The CDR3 runs to 16 residues. CDR3 amino acids: CASSQVSGRAKNIQYF. CDR3 in DNA: TGTGCCAGCAGCCAAGTTAGCGGGCGGGCCAAAAACATTCAGTACTTC.

This clonotype occurred a few times. V is TRBV15 and J is TRBJ2-5, with 7 positions matching TRBD2. CDR3 size: 15 residues. Germline V gene data show CDR1 as LNHNV and CDR2 as YYDKDF (reference sequence). V was pared by 1 base and J by 2 bases, with 4 bases of the junction left unmatched. In nucleotides, the CDR3 is TGTGCCACCAGCAGAGGTGCTAGCGGACAAGAGACCCAGTACTTC. It is translated as CATSRGASGQETQYF.